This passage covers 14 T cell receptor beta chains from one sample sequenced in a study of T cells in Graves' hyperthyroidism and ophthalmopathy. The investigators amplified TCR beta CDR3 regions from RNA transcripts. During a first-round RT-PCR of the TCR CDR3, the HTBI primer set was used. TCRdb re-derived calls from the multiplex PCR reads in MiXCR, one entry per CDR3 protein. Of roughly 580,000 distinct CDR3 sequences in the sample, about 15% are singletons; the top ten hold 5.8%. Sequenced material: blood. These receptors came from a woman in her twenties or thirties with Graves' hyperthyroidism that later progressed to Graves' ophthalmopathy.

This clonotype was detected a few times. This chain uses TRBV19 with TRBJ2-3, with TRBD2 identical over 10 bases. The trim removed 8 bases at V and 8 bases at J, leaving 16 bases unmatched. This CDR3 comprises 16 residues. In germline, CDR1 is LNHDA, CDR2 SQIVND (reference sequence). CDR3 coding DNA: TGTGCCAGTGCGAATCCAGCGGGAGGGCAGGAGGTTACGCAGTATTTT. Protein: CASANPAGGQEVTQYF.

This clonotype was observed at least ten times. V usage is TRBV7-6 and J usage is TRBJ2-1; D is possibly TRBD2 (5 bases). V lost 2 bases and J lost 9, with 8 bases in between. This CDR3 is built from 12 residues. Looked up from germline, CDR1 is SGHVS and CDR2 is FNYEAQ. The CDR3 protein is CASSLLAPEQFF. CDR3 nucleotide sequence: TGTGCCAGCAGCTTACTAGCTCCTGAGCAGTTCTTC.

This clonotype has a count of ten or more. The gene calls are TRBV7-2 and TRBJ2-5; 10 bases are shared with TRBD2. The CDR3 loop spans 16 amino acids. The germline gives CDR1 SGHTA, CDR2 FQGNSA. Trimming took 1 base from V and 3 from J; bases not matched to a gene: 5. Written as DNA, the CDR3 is TGTGCCAGCAGCTTAGATCATACTAGCGGGGAAGAGACCCAGTACTTC. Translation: CASSLDHTSGEETQYF. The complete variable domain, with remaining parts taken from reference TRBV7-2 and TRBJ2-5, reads GAGVSQSPSNKVTEKGKDVELRCDPISGHTALYWYRQSLGQGLEFLIYFQGNSAPDKSGLPSDRFSAERTGGSVSTLTIQRTQQEDSAVYLCASSLDHTSGEETQYFGPGTRLLVL.

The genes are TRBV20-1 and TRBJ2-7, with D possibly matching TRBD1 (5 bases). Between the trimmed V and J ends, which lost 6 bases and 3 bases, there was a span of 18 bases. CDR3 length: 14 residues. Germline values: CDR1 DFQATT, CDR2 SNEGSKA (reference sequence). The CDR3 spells CSASGTDIGYEQYF. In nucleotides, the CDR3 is TGCAGTGCCAGTGGAACGGACATCGGCTACGAGCAGTACTTC.

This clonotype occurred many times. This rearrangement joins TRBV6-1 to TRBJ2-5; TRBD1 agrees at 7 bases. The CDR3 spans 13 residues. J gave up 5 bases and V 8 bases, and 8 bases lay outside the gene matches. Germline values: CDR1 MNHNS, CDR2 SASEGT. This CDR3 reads CASGRTQGETQYF. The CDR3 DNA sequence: TGTGCCAGCGGAAGGACACAGGGGGAGACCCAGTACTTC.

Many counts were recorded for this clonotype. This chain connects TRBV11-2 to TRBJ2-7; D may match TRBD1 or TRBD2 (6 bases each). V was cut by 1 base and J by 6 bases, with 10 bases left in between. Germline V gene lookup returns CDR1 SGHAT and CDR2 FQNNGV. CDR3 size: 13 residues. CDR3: CASSLGRGSEQYF. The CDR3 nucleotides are TGTGCCAGCAGCTTAGGGAGGGGGTCCGAGCAGTACTTC.

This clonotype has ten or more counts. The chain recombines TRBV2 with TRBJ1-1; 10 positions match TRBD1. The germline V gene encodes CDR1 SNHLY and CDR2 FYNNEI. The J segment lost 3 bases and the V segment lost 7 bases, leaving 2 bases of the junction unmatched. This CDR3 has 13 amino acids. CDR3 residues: CASTGTGDTEAFF. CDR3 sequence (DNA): TGTGCCAGCACCGGGACAGGGGACACTGAAGCTTTCTTT.

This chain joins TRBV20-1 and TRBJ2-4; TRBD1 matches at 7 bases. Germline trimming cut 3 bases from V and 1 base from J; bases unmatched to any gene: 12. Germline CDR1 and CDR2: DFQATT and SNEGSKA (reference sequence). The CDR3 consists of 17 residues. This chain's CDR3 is CSARPGQRSGAKNIQYF. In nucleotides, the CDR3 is TGCAGTGCTAGGCCGGGACAGCGATCCGGGGCCAAAAACATTCAGTACTTC.

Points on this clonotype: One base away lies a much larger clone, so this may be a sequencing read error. CDR3 DNA: TGTGCCACCGACGGGGGTAACACAGATACGCAGTATTTT. The encoded protein is CATDGGNTDTQYF. The V and J genes are TRBV10-3 and TRBJ2-3; tentatively, D is TRBD2 (6 bases). This CDR3 comprises 13 residues. V was clipped by 10 bases and J by 2 bases, with 13 bases between them. CDR1 and CDR2 from the germline V gene are ENHRY and SYGVKD.

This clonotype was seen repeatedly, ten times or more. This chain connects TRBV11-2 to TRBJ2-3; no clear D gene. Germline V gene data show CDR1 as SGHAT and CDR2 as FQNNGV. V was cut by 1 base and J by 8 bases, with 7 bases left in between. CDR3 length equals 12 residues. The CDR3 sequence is CASSLVPGTQYF. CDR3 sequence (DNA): TGTGCCAGCAGCTTAGTTCCTGGTACGCAGTATTTT.

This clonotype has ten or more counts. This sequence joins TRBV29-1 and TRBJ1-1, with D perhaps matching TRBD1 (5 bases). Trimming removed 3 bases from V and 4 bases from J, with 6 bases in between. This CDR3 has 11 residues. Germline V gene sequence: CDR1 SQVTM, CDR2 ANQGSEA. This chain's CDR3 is CSVEGTTEAFF. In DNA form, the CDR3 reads TGCAGCGTTGAGGGGACCACTGAAGCTTTCTTT.

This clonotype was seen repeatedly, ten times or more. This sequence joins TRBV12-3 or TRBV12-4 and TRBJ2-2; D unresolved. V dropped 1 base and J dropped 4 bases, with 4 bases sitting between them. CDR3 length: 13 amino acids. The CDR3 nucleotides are TGTGCCAGCAGTTTAGTTCCCACCGGGGAGCTGTTTTTT. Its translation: CASSLVPTGELFF.

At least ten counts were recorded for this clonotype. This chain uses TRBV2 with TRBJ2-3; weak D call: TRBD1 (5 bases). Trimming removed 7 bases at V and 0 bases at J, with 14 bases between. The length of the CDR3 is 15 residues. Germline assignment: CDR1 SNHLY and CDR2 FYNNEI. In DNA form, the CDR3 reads TGTGCCAGCACCGAGCAGGGCTCTAGCACAGATACGCAGTATTTT. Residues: CASTEQGSSTDTQYF.

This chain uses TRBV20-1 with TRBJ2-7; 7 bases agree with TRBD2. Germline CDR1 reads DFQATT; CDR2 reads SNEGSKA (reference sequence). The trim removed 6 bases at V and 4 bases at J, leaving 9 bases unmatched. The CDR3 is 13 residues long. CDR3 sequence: CSAESGTVYEQYF. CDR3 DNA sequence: TGCAGTGCAGAGAGCGGGACGGTTTACGAGCAGTACTTC.